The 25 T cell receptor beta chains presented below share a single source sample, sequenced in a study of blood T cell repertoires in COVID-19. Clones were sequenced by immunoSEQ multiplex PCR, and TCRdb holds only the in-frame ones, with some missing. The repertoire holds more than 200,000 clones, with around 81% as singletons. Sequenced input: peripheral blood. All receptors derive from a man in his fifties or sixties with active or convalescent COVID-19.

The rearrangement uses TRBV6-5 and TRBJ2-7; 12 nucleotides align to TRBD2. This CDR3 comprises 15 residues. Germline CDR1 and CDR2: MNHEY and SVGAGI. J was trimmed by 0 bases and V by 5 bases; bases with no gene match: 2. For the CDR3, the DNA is TGTGCCAGCAGTACTAGCGGGGGGACCTCCTACGAGCAGTACTTC. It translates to CASSTSGGTSYEQYF.

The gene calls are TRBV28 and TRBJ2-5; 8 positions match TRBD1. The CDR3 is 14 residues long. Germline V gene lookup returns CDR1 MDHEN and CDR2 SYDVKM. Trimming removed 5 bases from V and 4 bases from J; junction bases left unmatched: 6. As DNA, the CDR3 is TGTGCCAGCAGTCGGACAGGGAAGATAGAGACCCAGTACTTC. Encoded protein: CASSRTGKIETQYF. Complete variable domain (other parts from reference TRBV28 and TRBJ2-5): DVKVTQSSRYLVKRTGEKVFLECVQDMDHENMFWYRQDPGLGLRLIYFSYDVKMKEKGDIPEGYSVSREKKERFSLILESASTNQTSMYLCASSRTGKIETQYFGPGTRLLVL.

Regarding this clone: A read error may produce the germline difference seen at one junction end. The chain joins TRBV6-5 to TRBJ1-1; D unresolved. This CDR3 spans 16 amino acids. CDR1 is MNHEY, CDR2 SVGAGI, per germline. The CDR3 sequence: CASSYQPIGVKTEAFF. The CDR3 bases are TGTGCCAGCAGTTACCAACCTATCGGGGTGAAGACTGAAGCTTTCTTT.

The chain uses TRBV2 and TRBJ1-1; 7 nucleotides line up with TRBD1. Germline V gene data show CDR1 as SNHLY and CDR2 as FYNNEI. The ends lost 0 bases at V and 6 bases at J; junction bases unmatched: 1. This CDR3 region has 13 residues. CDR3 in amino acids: CASSEAQGAEAFF. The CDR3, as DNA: TGTGCCAGCAGTGAAGCGCAGGGGGCTGAAGCTTTCTTT.

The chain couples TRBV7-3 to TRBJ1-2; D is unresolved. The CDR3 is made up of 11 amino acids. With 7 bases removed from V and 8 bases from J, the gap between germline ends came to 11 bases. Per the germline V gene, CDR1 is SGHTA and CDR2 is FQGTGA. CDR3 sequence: CASNLSAGYTF. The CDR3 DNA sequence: TGTGCCAGCAACCTTAGTGCAGGCTACACCTTC. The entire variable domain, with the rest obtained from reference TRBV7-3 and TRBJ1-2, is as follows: GAGVSQTPSNKVTEKGKYVELRCDPISGHTALYWYRQSLGQGPEFLIYFQGTGAADDSGLPNDRFFAVRPEGSVSTLKIQRTERGDSAVYLCASNLSAGYTFGSGTRLTVV.

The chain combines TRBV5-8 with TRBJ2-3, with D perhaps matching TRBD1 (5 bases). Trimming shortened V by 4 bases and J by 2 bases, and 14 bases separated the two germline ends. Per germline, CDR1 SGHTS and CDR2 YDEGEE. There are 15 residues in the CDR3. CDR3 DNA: TGTGCCAGCAGCCCCCATAGGGGTGCCACAGATACGCAGTATTTT. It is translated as CASSPHRGATDTQYF. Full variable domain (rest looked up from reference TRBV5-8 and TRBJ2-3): EAGVTQSPTHLIKTRGQQATLRCSPISGHTSVYWYQQALGLGLQFLLWYDEGEERNRGNFPPRFSGRQFPNYSSELNVNALELEDSALYLCASSPHRGATDTQYFGPGTRLTVL.

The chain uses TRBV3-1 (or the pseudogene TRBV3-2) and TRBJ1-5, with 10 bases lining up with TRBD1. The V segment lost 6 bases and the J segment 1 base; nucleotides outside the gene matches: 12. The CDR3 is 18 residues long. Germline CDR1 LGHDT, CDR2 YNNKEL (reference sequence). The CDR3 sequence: CASRLGTGVEWSNQPQHF. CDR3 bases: TGTGCCAGCAGACTCGGGACAGGGGTTGAGTGGAGCAATCAGCCCCAGCATTTT.

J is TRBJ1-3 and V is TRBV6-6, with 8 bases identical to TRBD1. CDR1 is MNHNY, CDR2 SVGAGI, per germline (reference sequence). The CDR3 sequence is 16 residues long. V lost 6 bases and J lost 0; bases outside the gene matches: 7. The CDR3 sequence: CASSRDRGISGNTIYF. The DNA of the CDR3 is TGTGCCAGCAGCCGAGACAGGGGAATCTCTGGAAACACCATATATTTT.

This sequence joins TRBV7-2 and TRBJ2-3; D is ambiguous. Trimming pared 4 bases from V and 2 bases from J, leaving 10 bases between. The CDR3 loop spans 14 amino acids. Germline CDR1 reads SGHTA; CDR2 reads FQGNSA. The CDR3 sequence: CASSWMNYTDTQYF. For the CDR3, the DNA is TGTGCCAGCAGCTGGATGAACTACACAGATACGCAGTATTTT.

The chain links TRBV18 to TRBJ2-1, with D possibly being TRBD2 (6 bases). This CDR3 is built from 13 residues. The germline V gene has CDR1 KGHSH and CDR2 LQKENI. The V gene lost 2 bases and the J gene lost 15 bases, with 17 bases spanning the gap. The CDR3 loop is CASSPTPSAGPFF. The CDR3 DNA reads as TGTGCCAGCTCACCAACTCCTAGCGCGGGCCCGTTCTTC.

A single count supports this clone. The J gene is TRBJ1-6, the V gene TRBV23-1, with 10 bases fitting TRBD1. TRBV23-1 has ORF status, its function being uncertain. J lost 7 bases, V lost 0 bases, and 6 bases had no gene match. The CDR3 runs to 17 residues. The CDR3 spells CASSQSGQGNVNSPLHF. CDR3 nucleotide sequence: TGCGCCAGCAGTCAATCGGGACAGGGGAATGTGAATTCACCCCTCCACTTT.

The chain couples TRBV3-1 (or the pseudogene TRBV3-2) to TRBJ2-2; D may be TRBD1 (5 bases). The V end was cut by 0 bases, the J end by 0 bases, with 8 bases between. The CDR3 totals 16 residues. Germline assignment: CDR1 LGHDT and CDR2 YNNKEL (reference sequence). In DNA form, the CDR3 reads TGTGCCAGCAGCCAAGAAAGGACACCGAACACCGGGGAGCTGTTTTTT. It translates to CASSQERTPNTGELFF.

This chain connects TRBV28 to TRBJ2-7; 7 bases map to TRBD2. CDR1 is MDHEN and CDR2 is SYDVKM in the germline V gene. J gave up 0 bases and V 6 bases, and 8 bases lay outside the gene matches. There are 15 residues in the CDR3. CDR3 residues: CASRSAGVHSYEQYF. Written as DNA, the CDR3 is TGTGCCAGCAGGTCGGCGGGGGTCCACTCCTACGAGCAGTACTTC. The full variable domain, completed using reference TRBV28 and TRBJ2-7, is DVKVTQSSRYLVKRTGEKVFLECVQDMDHENMFWYRQDPGLGLRLIYFSYDVKMKEKGDIPEGYSVSREKKERFSLILESASTNQTSMYLCASRSAGVHSYEQYFGPGTRLTVT.

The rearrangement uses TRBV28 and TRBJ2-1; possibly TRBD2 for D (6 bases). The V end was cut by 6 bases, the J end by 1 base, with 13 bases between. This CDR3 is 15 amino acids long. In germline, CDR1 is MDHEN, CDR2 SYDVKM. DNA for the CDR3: TGTGCCAGCAGCTCCCCTAGCGCATCCTACAATGAGCAGTTCTTC. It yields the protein CASSSPSASYNEQFF.

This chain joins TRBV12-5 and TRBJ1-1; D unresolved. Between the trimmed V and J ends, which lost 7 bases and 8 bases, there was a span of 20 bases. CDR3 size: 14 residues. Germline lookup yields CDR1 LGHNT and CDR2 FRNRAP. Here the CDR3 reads CASAHASGEEEAFF. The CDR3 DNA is TGTGCTAGTGCCCACGCCTCTGGAGAGGAGGAAGCTTTCTTT. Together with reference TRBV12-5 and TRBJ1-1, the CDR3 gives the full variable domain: DARVTQTPRHKVTEMGQEVTMRCQPILGHNTVFWYRQTMMQGLELLAYFRNRAPLDDSGMPKDRFSAEMPDATLATLKIQPSEPRDSAVYFCASAHASGEEEAFFGQGTRLTVV.

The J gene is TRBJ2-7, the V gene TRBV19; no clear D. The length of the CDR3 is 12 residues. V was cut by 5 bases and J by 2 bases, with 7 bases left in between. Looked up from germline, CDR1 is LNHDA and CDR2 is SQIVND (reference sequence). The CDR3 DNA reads TGTGCCAGTAGTGATAGCACCTACGAGCAGTACTTC. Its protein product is CASSDSTYEQYF.

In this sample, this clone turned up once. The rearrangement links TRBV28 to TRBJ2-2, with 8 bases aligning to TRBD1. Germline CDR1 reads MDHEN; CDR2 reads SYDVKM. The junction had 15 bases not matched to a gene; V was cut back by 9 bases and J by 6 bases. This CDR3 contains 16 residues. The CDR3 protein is CASSLGTGGKAGELFF. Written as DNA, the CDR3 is TGTGCCAGTTCTTTGGGTACAGGGGGTAAAGCCGGGGAGCTGTTTTTT.

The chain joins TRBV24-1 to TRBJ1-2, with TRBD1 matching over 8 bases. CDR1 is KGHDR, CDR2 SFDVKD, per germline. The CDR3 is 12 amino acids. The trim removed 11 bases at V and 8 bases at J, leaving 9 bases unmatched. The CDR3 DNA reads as TGTGCCATCGGGGACAGGCTCGTCGGCTACACCTTC. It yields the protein CAIGDRLVGYTF.

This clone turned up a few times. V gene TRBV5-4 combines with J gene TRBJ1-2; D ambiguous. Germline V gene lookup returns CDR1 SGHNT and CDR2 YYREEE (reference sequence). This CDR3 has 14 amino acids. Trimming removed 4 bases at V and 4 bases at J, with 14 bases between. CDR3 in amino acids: CASSVQEGIYGYTF. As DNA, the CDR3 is TGTGCCAGCAGCGTCCAGGAGGGTATCTATGGCTACACCTTC.

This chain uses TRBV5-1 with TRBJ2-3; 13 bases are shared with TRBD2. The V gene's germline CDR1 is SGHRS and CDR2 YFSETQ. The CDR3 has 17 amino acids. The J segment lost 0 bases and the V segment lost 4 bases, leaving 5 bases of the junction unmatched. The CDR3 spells CASSGGLAGVSTDTQYF. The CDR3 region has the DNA TGCGCCAGCAGCGGAGGACTAGCGGGGGTTAGCACAGATACGCAGTATTTT.

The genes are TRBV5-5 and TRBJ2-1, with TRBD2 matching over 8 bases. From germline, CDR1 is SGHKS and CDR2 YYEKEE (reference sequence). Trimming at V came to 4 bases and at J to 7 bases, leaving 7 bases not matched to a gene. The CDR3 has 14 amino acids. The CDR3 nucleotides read TGTGCCAGCAGCCCTCTGACTAGCGTTAATGAGCAGTTCTTC. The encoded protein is CASSPLTSVNEQFF.

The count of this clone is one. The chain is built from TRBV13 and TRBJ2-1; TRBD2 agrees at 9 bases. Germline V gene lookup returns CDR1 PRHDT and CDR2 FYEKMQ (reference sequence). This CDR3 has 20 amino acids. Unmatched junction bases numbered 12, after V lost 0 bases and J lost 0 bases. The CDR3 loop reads CASSLGPASGALSSYNEQFF. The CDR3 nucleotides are TGTGCCAGCAGCTTAGGCCCGGCTAGCGGGGCCCTAAGCTCCTACAATGAGCAGTTCTTC.

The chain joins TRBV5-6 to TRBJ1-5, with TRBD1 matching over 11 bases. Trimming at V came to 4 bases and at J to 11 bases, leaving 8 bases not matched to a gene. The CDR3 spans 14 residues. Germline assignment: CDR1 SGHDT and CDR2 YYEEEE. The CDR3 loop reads CASSLGQGVRSQHF. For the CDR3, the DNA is TGTGCCAGCAGCCTGGGACAGGGGGTTAGGTCCCAGCATTTT.

DNA for the CDR3: TGTGCCAGCAGCCAAGATCCAACCGGCGGCTATGGCTACACCTTC. It is translated as CASSQDPTGGYGYTF. The chain carries TRBV3-1 (or the pseudogene TRBV3-2) and TRBJ1-2; no clear D. Between the trimmed V and J ends, which lost 0 bases and 4 bases, there was a span of 12 bases. Germline CDR1 is LGHDT and CDR2 is YNNKEL (reference sequence). The CDR3 is 15 amino acids.

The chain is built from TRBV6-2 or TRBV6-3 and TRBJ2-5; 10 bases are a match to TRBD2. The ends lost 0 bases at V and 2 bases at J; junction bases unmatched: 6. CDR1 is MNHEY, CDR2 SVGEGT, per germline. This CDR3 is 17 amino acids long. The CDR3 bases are TGTGCCAGCAGTTACTCATTATCTAGCGGGGGACAAGAGACCCAGTACTTC. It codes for CASSYSLSSGGQETQYF.